These T cell receptor beta chains were read from a single sample in a study of Graves' ophthalmopathy and Graves' hyperthyroidism. TCRdb re-called the multiplex PCR reads with MiXCR, one entry per CDR3 protein. Seen here are about 390,000 distinct CDR3 sequences, approximately 18% observed once, and the top ten hold approximately 2.4%. The material sequenced was peripheral blood. The receptor set was obtained from an adult woman with stable Graves' hyperthyroidism. CDR3s include the opening cysteine and the closing phenylalanine or tryptophan.

J,V,CDR3
TRBJ2-7,TRBV11-2,CASSLAIMDEQYF
TRBJ2-5,TRBV7-3,CASSLQGALSETQYF
TRBJ1-3,TRBV7-8,CASSRGDRVRGNTIYF
TRBJ1-6,TRBV28,CASSLSDRAVNSPLHF
TRBJ2-4,TRBV10-2,CASSATGLAGAVGIQYF
TRBJ2-5,TRBV9,CASSVAPGETQYF
TRBJ2-2,TRBV4-1,CASSHHRESITGELFF
TRBJ2-2,TRBV29-1,CSVSWGNTGELFF
TRBJ2-3,TRBV7-2,CASSRDGLDTQYF
TRBJ1-2,TRBV6-1,CASTQGGNRGRSYTF
TRBJ2-7,TRBV6-2/TRBV6-3,CASSDYLDYEQYF
TRBJ2-7,TRBV7-2,CASSTSYPYEQYF
TRBJ2-2,TRBV6-4,CASRGLWLAGASNTGELFF
TRBJ2-7,TRBV28,CASSFRVRRMYF
TRBJ2-5,TRBV28,CASSPPAPRAPRETQYF
TRBJ2-5,TRBV2,CASSRDRGYQETQYF
TRBJ2-2,TRBV15,CATSSTSGDANTGELFF
TRBJ2-7,TRBV6-2/TRBV6-3,CASSYGGDLSYEQYF
TRBJ2-7,TRBV7-2,CASSFPPIYEQYF
TRBJ1-5,TRBV6-1,CASRPTAYSNQPQHF
TRBJ1-2,TRBV12-3/TRBV12-4,CASSSTQGWYGYTF
TRBJ2-5,TRBV6-2/TRBV6-3,CASSYLRGSVETQYF
TRBJ2-7,TRBV11-2,CASSPDRTYEQDF
TRBJ2-2,TRBV5-1,CASSFLLGGTGELFF
TRBJ2-5,TRBV11-1,CASSFAAAHQETQYF
TRBJ2-3,TRBV27,CASSLFGLAGGLDTQYF
TRBJ1-5,TRBV12-3/TRBV12-4,CASSYRSGGQPQHF
TRBJ1-1,TRBV6-5,CASSYGGGFTEAFF
TRBJ1-5,TRBV19,CASNRGNNQPQHF
TRBJ1-5,TRBV7-2,CASSRTPRQPQHF
TRBJ2-7,TRBV28,CASKEGTLNGEPYF
TRBJ2-5,TRBV7-3,CASSARGLAGTETQYF
TRBJ2-5,TRBV5-1,CASSLGGQAQETQYF
TRBJ2-5,TRBV6-1,CASSERPPKETQYF
TRBJ2-5,TRBV11-2,CASSFTAEETQYF
TRBJ1-2,TRBV11-2,CASSSTQGTGSGYTF
TRBJ2-2,TRBV9,CASSRVTGTGELFF
TRBJ2-2,TRBV7-3,CASSLESTGGELFF
TRBJ2-3,TRBV6-2/TRBV6-3,CASSREITDTQYF
TRBJ2-7,TRBV13,CASSLAPDRDYEQYF
TRBJ2-5,TRBV29-1,CSVELVPGLPPQETQYF
TRBJ1-2,TRBV28,CASSFRGKLRGYTF
TRBJ1-1,TRBV10-3,CAISESTQLNTEAFF
TRBJ1-6,TRBV12-3/TRBV12-4,CASRAGGSPLHF
TRBJ1-5,TRBV14,CASSQPGQPQHF
TRBJ2-3,TRBV4-2,CASSQDLLAADTQYF
TRBJ2-4,TRBV27,CASRPQLAKNIQYF
TRBJ1-1,TRBV20-1,CSAREFGRNTEAFF